The entry below gives a single T cell receptor (beta chain) sequence along with its context. The sample originates from a study of cytomegalovirus exposure and HLA in healthy donors. In the PCR, 60 Vbeta and 13 Jbeta primers were used. Profiling relied on immunoSEQ multiplex PCR, and the TCRdb table lists in-frame clones only, not all of them. Of approximately 200,000 clones in the sample, 85% to 90% were seen once. CDR3 length: 12 amino acids. Germline CDR1 SNHLY, CDR2 FYNNEI. V was trimmed by 6 bases and J by 4 bases, leaving 8 bases between them. This TCR was sampled from a human donor in good health. This rearrangement joins TRBV2 to TRBJ2-3, with a tentative D call TRBD1 (5 bases). Sequenced material: PBMCs. The CDR3 DNA reads as TGTGCCAGCAGGGTACAGGCAGATACGCAGTATTTT. Translation: CASRVQADTQYF.